The entry below gives a single T cell receptor beta chain sequence along with its context. Its antigen is unidentified. The record originates from a study of T-cell memory formation after mild COVID-19. Findings and limits, study-wide: Whereas later expanders leaned CD4+, clones contracting day 15 to 85 showed a balanced CD4/CD8 makeup. Memory sampled before infection contained some responding clones, suggesting cross-reactive memory joined.

TCRdb re-analysed the 5' RACE reads in MiXCR, keeping a single row per CDR3 protein. The profile shows 550,000 to 650,000 distinct CDR3 sequences, approximately 15% of them singletons. V gave up 3 bases and J gave up 7 bases, with 12 bases separating them. The CDR3 has 13 amino acids. The chain links TRBV12-3 or TRBV12-4 to TRBJ1-2; TRBD1 is a possible D gene (5 bases). The sequence was obtained from an adult woman who had mild COVID-19 (a few samples of this study predate the infection). Cell type and time point are not known. Sequencing was performed on PBMCs or a T cell subset sorted from them (not recorded which). CDR3 sequence: CASSFLGPGGYTF. The CDR3 bases are TGTGCCAGCAGTTTTCTGGGGCCCGGTGGCTACACCTTC.